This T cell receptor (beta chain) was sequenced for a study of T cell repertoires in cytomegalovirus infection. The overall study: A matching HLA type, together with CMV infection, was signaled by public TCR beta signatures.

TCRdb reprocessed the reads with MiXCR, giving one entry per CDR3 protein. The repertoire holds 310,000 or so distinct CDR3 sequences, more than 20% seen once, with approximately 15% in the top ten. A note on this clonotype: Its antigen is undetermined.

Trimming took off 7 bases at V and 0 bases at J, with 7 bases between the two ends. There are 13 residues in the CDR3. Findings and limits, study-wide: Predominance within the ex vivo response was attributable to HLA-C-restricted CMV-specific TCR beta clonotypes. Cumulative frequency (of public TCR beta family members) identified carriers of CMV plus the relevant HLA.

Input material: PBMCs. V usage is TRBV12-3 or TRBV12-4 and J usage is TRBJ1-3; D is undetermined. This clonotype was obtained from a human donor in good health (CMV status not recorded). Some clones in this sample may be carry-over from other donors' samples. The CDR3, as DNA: TGTGCCAGCACGACGGACTCTGGAAACACCATATATTTT. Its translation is CASTTDSGNTIYF.